This TCR beta chain came from a study of CD8 T cells in ankylosing spondylitis. Points from the study as a whole: Earlier literature documents some of the motif variants in reactive arthritis synovial fluid and blood. It was reported that disease-linked clones were significantly enriched in matched ankylosing spondylitis synovial fluid. Disease-linked clones bore a CD8+ phenotype, appearing relatively rarely in peripheral blood. It appeared that ankylosing spondylitis blood was characterized by a TCR beta motif of roughly 8 highly homologous variants.

In this sample, this clonotype turned up many times. Antigen: not known. Trimming cost V 2 bases and J 9 bases, with 17 bases left between them. This CDR3 comprises 16 residues. Germline V gives CDR1 MNHEY, CDR2 SVGAGI. Quantitative 5'-RACE with molecular barcodes generated TCR beta libraries. Via MiXCR, TCRdb re-called the 5' RACE reads, giving one row per CDR3 protein. This table has some 200,000 distinct CDR3 sequences, about 6.7% appearing once. The sample taken for sequencing was blood, either unsorted or a sorted T cell fraction (not recorded which). This chain connects TRBV6-5 to TRBJ1-6, with D maybe TRBD1 (5 bases). The source is a male donor with ankylosing spondylitis. The CDR3 reads CASSYTIGEGVSPLHF. The DNA for the CDR3 is TGTGCCAGCAGTTACACGATAGGGGAGGGAGTTTCACCCCTCCACTTT.